This T cell receptor (beta chain) was profiled in a study of T cell changes during pregnancy in multiple sclerosis. Germline trimming cut 3 bases from V and 2 bases from J; bases unmatched to any gene: 1. CDR1 SGDLS and CDR2 YYNGEE come from the germline V gene. There are 15 residues in the CDR3. Profiled with immunoSEQ multiplex PCR; TCRdb holds only in-frame clones, not every one. The profile covers some 99,000 clones, with about 94% appearing a single time and less than 1% taken by the ten largest. Only one count was recorded for this clone. The chain links TRBV9 to TRBJ2-3; 12 bases agree with TRBD2. This receptor was taken from a female donor with multiple sclerosis, enrolled in a pregnancy study. The input for sequencing was peripheral blood, taken after pregnancy. CDR3 protein: CASSASGRATDTQYF. The CDR3, as DNA: TGTGCCAGCAGCGCTAGCGGGAGGGCCACAGATACGCAGTATTTT.